This T cell receptor (beta chain) emerged from a study of memory CD8 T cells in hepatitis C reinfection. At the level of the study: Chronic HCV followed reinfection in a couple of donors who cleared primary infection. A positive HCV RNA test after two negatives ≥60 days apart defined reinfection.

Sequencing was performed with immunoSEQ multiplex PCR; in TCRdb, only in-frame clones are kept and a portion is missing. Here the sample spans 6,000 or so clones, more than 80% being singletons. Time point in this sample: pre-reinfection, 55 to 20 weeks before reinfection detection. TCR sequencing was done directly ex vivo on sorted cells, without expansion in vitro. At all three reinfection time points, viable CD3+ CD8+ CD45RO- cells from two donors served as controls. Per the germline V gene, CDR1 is KGHSH and CDR2 is LQKENI. Trimming shortened V by 5 bases and J by 2 bases, and 4 bases separated the two germline ends. CDR3 length: 12 residues. Study findings and constraints: Conclusions on public clonotypes and secondary clearance were not definitive with about 5 donors.

A note on this clone: No antigen is known for it.

Sequencing was carried out using naive CD8+ T cells sorted from blood. The origin of this receptor is a man aged 45 to 65 with hepatitis C virus infection. This chain connects TRBV18 to TRBJ1-5; D is uncertain. The CDR3 bases are TGTGCCAGCTCAGAGGGCAATCAGCCCCAGCATTTT. Encoded protein: CASSEGNQPQHF.